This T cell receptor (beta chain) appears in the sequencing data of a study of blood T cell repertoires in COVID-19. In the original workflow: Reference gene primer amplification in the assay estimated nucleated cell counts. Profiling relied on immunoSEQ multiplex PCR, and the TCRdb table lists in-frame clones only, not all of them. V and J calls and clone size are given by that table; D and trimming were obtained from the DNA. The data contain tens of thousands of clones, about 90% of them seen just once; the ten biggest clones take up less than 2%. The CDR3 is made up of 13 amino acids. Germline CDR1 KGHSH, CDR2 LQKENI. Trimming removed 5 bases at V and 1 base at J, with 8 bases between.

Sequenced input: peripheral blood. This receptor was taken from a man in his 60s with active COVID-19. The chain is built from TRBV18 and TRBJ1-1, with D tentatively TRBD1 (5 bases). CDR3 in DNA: TGTGCCAGCTCAGAGACAGAGAACACTGAAGCTTTCTTT. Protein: CASSETENTEAFF.